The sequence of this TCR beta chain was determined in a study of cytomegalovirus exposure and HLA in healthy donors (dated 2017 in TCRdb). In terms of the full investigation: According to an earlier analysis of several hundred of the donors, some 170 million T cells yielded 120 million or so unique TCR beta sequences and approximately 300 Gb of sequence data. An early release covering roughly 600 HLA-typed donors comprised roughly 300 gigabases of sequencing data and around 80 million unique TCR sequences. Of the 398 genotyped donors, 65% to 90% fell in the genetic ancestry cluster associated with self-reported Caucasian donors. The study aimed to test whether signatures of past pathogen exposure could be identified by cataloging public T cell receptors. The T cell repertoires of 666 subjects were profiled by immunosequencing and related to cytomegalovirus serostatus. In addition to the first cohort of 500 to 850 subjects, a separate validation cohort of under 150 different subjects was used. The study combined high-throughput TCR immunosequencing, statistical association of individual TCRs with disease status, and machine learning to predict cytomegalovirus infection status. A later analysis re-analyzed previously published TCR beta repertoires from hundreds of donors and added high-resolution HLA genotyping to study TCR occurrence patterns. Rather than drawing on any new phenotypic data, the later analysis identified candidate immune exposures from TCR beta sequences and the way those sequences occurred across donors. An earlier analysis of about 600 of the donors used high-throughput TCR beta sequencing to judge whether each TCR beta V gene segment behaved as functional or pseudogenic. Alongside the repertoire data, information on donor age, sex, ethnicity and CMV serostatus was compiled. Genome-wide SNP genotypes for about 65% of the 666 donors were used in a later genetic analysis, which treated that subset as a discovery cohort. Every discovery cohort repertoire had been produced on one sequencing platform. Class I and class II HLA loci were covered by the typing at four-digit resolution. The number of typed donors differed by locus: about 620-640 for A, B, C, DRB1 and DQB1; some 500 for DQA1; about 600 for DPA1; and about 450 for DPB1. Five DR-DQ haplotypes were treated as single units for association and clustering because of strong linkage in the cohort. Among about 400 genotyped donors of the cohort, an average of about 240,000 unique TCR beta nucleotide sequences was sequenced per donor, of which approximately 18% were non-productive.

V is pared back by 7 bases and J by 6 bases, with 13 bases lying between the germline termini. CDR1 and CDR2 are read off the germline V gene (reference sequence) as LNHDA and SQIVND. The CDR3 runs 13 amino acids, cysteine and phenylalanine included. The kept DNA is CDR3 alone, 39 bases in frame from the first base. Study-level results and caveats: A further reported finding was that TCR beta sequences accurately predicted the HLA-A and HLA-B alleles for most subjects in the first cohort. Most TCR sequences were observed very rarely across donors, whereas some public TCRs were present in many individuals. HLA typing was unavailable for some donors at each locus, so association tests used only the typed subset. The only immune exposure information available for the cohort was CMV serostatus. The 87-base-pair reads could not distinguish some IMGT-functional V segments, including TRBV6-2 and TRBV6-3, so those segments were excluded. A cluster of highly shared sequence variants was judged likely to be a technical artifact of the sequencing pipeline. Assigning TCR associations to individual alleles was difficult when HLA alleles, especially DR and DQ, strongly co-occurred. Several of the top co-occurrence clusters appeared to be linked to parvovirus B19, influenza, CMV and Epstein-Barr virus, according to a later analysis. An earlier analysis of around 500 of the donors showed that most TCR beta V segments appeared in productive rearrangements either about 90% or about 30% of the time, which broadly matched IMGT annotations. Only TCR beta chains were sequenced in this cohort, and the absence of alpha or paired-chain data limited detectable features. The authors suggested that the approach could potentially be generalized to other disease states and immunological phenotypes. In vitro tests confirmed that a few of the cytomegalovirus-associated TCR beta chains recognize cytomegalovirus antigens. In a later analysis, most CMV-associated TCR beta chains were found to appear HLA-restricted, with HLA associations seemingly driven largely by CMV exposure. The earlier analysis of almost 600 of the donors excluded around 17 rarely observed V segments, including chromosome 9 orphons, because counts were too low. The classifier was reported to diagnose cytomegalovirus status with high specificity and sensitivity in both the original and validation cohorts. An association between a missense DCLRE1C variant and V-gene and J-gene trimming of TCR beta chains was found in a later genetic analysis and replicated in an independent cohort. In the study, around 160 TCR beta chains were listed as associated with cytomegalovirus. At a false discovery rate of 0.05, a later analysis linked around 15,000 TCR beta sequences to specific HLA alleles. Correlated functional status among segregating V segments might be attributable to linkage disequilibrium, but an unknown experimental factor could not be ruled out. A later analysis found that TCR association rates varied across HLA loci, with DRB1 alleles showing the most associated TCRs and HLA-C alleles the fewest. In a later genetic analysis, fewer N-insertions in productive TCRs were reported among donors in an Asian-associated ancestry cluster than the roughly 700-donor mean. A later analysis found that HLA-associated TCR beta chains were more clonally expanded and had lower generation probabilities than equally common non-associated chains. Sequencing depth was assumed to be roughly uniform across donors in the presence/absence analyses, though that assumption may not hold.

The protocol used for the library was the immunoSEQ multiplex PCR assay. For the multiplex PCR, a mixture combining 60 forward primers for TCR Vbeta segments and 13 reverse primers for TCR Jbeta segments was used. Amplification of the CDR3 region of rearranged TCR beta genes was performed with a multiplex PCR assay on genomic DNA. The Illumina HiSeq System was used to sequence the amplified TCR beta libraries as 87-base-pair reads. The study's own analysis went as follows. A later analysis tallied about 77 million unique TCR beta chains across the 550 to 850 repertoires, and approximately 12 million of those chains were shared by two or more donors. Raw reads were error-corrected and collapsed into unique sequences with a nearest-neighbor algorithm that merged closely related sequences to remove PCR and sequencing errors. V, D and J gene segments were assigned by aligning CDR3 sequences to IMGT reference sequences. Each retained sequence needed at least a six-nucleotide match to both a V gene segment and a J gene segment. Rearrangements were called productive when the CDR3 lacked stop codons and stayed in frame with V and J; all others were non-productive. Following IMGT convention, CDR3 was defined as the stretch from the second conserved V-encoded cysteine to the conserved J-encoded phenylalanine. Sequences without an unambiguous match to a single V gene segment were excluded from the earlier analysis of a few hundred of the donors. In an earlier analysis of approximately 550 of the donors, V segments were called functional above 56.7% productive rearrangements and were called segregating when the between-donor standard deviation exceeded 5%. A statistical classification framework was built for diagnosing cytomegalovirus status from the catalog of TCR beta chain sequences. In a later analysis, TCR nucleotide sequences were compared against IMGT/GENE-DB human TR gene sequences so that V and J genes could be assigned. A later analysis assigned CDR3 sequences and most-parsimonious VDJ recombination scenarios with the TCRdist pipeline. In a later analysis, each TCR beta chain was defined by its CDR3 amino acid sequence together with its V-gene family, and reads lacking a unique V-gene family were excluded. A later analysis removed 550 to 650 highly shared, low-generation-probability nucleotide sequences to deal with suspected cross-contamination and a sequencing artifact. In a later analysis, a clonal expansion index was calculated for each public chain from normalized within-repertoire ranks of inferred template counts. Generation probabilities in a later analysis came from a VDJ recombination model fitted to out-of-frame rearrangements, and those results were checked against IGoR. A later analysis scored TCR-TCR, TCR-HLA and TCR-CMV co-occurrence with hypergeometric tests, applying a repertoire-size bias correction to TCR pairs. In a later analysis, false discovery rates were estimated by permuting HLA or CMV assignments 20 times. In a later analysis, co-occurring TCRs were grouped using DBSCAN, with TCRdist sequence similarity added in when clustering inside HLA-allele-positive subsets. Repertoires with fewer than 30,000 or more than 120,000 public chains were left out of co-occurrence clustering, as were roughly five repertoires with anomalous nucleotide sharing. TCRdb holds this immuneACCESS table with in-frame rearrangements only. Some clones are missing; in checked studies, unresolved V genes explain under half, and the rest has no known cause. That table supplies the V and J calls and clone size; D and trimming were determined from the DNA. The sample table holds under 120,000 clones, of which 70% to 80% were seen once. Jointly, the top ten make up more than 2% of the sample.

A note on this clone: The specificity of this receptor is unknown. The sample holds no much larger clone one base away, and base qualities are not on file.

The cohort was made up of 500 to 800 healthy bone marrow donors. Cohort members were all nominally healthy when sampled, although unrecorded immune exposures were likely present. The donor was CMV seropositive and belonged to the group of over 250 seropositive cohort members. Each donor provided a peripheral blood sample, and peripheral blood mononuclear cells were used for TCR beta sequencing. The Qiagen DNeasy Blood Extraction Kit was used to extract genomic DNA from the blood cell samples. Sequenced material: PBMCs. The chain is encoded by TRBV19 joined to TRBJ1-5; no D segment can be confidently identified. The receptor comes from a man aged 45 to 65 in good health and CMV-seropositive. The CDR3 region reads CASTGEAGQPQHF. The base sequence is TGTGCCAGTACTGGGGAGGCGGGTCAGCCCCAGCATTTT.